The present TCR beta chain was sequenced within a study of blood T cell repertoires in COVID-19. For the study at large: Specimens from acute and convalescent COVID-19 originated in the United States, Italy and Spain. The analysed material was cDNA or gDNA that came from T cells, B-cell-depleted T cells, or PBMCs.

V was trimmed by 3 bases and J by 4 bases, leaving 10 bases between them. Germline loops: CDR1 KGHSH, CDR2 LQKENI. This CDR3 region has 13 residues. Authors' processing steps: By means of reference gene primer amplification, nucleated cell counts were estimated. Method: immunoSEQ multiplex PCR; TCRdb's copy keeps in-frame clones and lacks some. The D gene and trimming were derived from the DNA, and the V and J assignments and clone size from that table. The table includes 95,000 to 150,000 clones, roughly 78% detected once. This sequence originates from a man in his 60s with active or convalescent COVID-19. Specimen: peripheral blood. This chain connects TRBV18 to TRBJ2-7; D remains ambiguous. CDR3 in DNA: TGTGCCAGCTCACCTGTGCGAGGTTACGAGCAGTACTTC. It is translated as CASSPVRGYEQYF.